The 23 T cell receptor beta chains below were found in one sample sequenced in a study of graft-versus-host responses after intestinal transplantation. Libraries were prepared by immunoSEQ multiplex PCR; TCRdb keeps only in-frame clonotypes and omits some of them. Of some 85,000 clones in the sample, roughly 87% are singletons; the top ten hold approximately 8%. What these receptors recognize is not known. The sample was unstimulated CD8+ T cells sorted from spleen or lymph node cells, taken before transplant. The receptors originated from a human donor who was the organ donor for an intestinal transplant.

This clone was counted a single time. Other DNA sequences in the same sample also yield this CDR3. The CDR3 DNA reads as TGTGCCAGCAGTGACTCGACCGGGGGGGCCAACGTCCTGACTTTC. Residues: CASSDSTGGANVLTF. This chain joins TRBV6-4 and TRBJ2-6, with D unclear. The CDR3 consists of 15 residues. Trimming shortened V by 0 bases and J by 4 bases, and 7 bases separated the two germline ends. From germline, CDR1 is MRHNA and CDR2 SNTAGT.

The chain links TRBV20-1 to TRBJ1-1; D is unclear. V lost 3 bases and J 2 bases, leaving 4 bases between the germline ends. The CDR3 has 11 residues. Germline CDR1 reads DFQATT; CDR2 reads SNEGSKA (reference sequence). The CDR3 sequence is CSASHNTEAFF. In DNA, the CDR3 is TGCAGTGCTAGTCACAACACTGAAGCTTTCTTT.

J is TRBJ1-1 and V is TRBV5-6; D may be TRBD1 (6 bases). The germline V gene encodes CDR1 SGHDT and CDR2 YYEEEE. The V gene lost 1 base and the J gene lost 2 bases, with 12 bases spanning the gap. The length of the CDR3 is 15 residues. CDR3 protein: CASSLPDSLNTEAFF. CDR3 bases: TGTGCCAGCAGCTTGCCGGACAGCTTAAACACTGAAGCTTTCTTT.

J is TRBJ2-5 and V is TRBV4-1, with D maybe TRBD2 (7 bases). The CDR3 contains 16 residues. Germline CDR1 MGHRA, CDR2 YSYEKL. Trimming cost V 1 base and J 1 base, with 13 bases left between them. CDR3 residues: CASSQAGRGGQETQYF. CDR3 nucleotide sequence: TGCGCCAGCAGCCAAGCCGGAAGGGGGGGCCAAGAGACCCAGTACTTC.

This clone was detected only a few times. The CDR3 coding sequence is TGTGCCAGCAGTGAGCTTCACAGGGGCGAGCAGTACTTC. Its protein product is CASSELHRGEQYF. The V gene is TRBV9, the J gene TRBJ2-7, with 7 positions matching TRBD1. There are 13 residues in the CDR3. The V and J ends lost 5 bases and 6 bases, in that order; junction bases with no gene match: 8. Germline V gives CDR1 SGDLS, CDR2 YYNGEE. Full variable domain (remainder filled in from reference TRBV9 and TRBJ2-7): DSGVTQTPKHLITATGQRVTLRCSPRSGDLSVYWYQQSLDQGLQFLIQYYNGEERAKGNILERFSAQQFPDLHSELNLSSLELGDSALYFCASSELHRGEQYFGPGTRLTVT.

The chain combines TRBV6-4 with TRBJ2-1, with 10 positions matching TRBD2. Losses at the gene ends were 2 bases for V and 8 bases for J; bases not matched to a gene: 3. Germline CDR1 reads MRHNA; CDR2 reads SNTAGT. The CDR3 spans 14 residues. This CDR3 is CASSDSGGADEQFF. CDR3 nucleotide sequence: TGTGCCAGCAGTGACAGCGGGGGGGCCGATGAGCAGTTCTTC.

Worth noting for this clone: The sample has other DNA sequences that encode this CDR3 too. The chain carries TRBV5-1 and TRBJ1-1, with unresolved D. Germline loops: CDR1 SGHRS, CDR2 YFSETQ. This CDR3 region has 13 residues. Trimming left V 0 bases short and J 1 base short, with 4 bases between. CDR3 residues: CASSLARNTEAFF. CDR3 bases: TGCGCCAGCAGCTTGGCTAGGAACACTGAAGCTTTCTTT.

The chain combines TRBV30 with TRBJ2-1; D unresolved. Trimming stripped 1 base from V and 8 bases from J, with 15 bases between. The CDR3 spans 14 residues. Germline CDR1 reads GTSNPN; CDR2 reads SVGIG (reference sequence). CDR3 region: CAWSGASNIDEQFF. CDR3 nucleotide sequence: TGTGCCTGGAGTGGTGCCAGCAATATAGATGAGCAGTTCTTC.

The chain has TRBV5-6 and TRBJ2-7; 10 nucleotides match TRBD1. Trimming cost V 0 bases and J 5 bases; bases outside gene matches: 2. Germline V lookup: CDR1 SGHDT, CDR2 YYEEEE. This CDR3 has 14 residues. The CDR3 DNA follows: TGTGCCAGCAGCTTGGGACAGGGGGCCCACGAGCAGTACTTC. Its translation: CASSLGQGAHEQYF.

The chain links TRBV28 to TRBJ2-1; D may be TRBD1 or TRBD2 (5 bases each). V was shortened by 5 bases and J by 6 bases, with 14 bases between the two germline ends. The CDR3 covers 14 residues. Germline CDR1 reads MDHEN; CDR2 reads SYDVKM. The CDR3, as DNA: TGTGCCAGCAGTCTACGGGACGGCATCAATGAGCAGTTCTTC. It encodes CASSLRDGINEQFF. The variable domain in full, with the rest retrieved from reference TRBV28 and TRBJ2-1, is DVKVTQSSRYLVKRTGEKVFLECVQDMDHENMFWYRQDPGLGLRLIYFSYDVKMKEKGDIPEGYSVSREKKERFSLILESASTNQTSMYLCASSLRDGINEQFFGPGTRLTVL.

The genes are TRBV4-1 and TRBJ2-7; D not certain. The CDR3 has 15 residues. Deletions cut 0 bases from V and 0 bases from J, with 9 bases between. CDR1 and CDR2 (germline): MGHRA, YSYEKL. CDR3 amino acids: CASSQDVQSSYEQYF. The CDR3 DNA follows: TGCGCCAGCAGCCAAGATGTGCAGAGCTCCTACGAGCAGTACTTC.

The chain carries TRBV6-1 and TRBJ2-1, with 9 bases fitting TRBD2. This CDR3 is built from 16 residues. Trimming at V came to 2 bases and at J to 3 bases, leaving 5 bases not matched to a gene. The germline gives CDR1 MNHNS, CDR2 SASEGT. This CDR3 is CASSEFGSGGYNEQFF. The CDR3 bases are TGTGCCAGCAGTGAATTTGGTAGCGGGGGCTACAATGAGCAGTTCTTC.

The gene calls are TRBV29-1 and TRBJ1-1; possible D gene TRBD1, 6 bases. In germline, CDR1 is SQVTM, CDR2 ANQGSEA. The CDR3 spans 11 residues. CDR3 loop: CRGQMNTEAFF. The CDR3 coding sequence is TGCAGAGGACAGATGAACACTGAAGCTTTCTTT.

The rearrangement uses TRBV4-1 and TRBJ2-7; D remains unclear. Looked up from germline, CDR1 is MGHRA and CDR2 is YSYEKL. The CDR3 totals 13 residues. Trimming pared 4 bases from V and 4 bases from J, leaving 11 bases between. Here the CDR3 reads CASSPYTAYEQYF. CDR3 DNA sequence: TGCGCCAGCAGCCCCTACACAGCGTACGAGCAGTACTTC.

J is TRBJ2-5 and V is TRBV27, with 8 bases lining up with TRBD1. The V segment lost 2 bases and the J segment 5 bases; nucleotides outside the gene matches: 4. The germline V gene has CDR1 MNHEY and CDR2 SMNVEV (reference sequence). CDR3 length equals 14 residues. CDR3 loop: CASSLSRGQETQYF. The CDR3 DNA is TGTGCCAGCAGTTTAAGCAGGGGGCAGGAGACCCAGTACTTC.

This chain connects TRBV6-4 to TRBJ2-3; 7 bases agree with TRBD2. The V gene end was trimmed by 2 bases and the J gene end by 1 base; junction bases not matched to a gene: 0. CDR1 is MRHNA, CDR2 SNTAGT, per germline. The CDR3 is 14 residues long. The CDR3, as DNA: TGTGCCAGCAGTGACACTAGCGGCACAGATACGCAGTATTTT. It yields the protein CASSDTSGTDTQYF.

J is TRBJ2-7 and V is TRBV4-1; D call uncertain. The V gene's germline CDR1 is MGHRA and CDR2 YSYEKL. The CDR3 is 18 residues long. With 0 bases removed from V and 3 bases from J, the gap between germline ends came to 21 bases. CDR3 amino acids: CASSQDFGPSGPIYEQYF. CDR3 nucleotide sequence: TGCGCCAGCAGCCAAGATTTTGGACCCTCCGGACCCATCTACGAGCAGTACTTC.

The chain couples TRBV6-6 to TRBJ2-5, with 8 nucleotides matching TRBD2. This CDR3 has 14 amino acids. The V segment lost 6 bases and the J segment 4 bases; nucleotides outside the gene matches: 7. Germline V gene data show CDR1 as MNHNY and CDR2 as SVGAGI (reference sequence). CDR3 nucleotides: TGTGCCAGCAGCAAGGGACTAGAGGGAGAGACCCAGTACTTC. It is translated as CASSKGLEGETQYF.

V gene TRBV19 combines with J gene TRBJ2-7, with 10 positions matching TRBD1. Germline V lookup: CDR1 LNHDA, CDR2 SQIVND (reference sequence). The CDR3 has 15 residues. Trimming removed 3 bases from V and 4 bases from J; junction bases left unmatched: 6. The CDR3 here is CASSITGTGVYEQYF. In DNA, the CDR3 is TGTGCCAGTAGTATCACCGGGACAGGGGTATACGAGCAGTACTTC.

The rearrangement links TRBV15 to TRBJ2-7, with 8 bases that match TRBD2. CDR3 length equals 16 residues. CDR1 and CDR2 from the germline V gene are LNHNV and YYDKDF (reference sequence). V was clipped by 2 bases and J by 0 bases; unmatched bases: 6. CDR3 in DNA: TGTGCCACCAGCAGACGCCTCGGGGGGGCCTCCTACGAGCAGTACTTC. It translates to CATSRRLGGASYEQYF.

The chain combines TRBV28 with TRBJ1-1, with D unclear. The CDR3 extends over 15 amino acids. Looked up from germline, CDR1 is MDHEN and CDR2 is SYDVKM. Trimming stripped 2 bases from V and 5 bases from J, with 15 bases between. The CDR3 protein is CASSLQRLRGTEAFF. Here the CDR3 DNA reads TGTGCCAGCAGTTTACAAAGACTTAGAGGGACTGAAGCTTTCTTT.

This sequence joins TRBV7-9 and TRBJ2-2; D is uncertain. This CDR3 is built from 13 residues. Germline CDR1 is SEHNR and CDR2 is FQNEAQ (reference sequence). The V end was cut by 4 bases, the J end by 6 bases, with 9 bases between. The DNA for the CDR3 is TGTGCCAGCAGCTCCGCAGCAGCCGGGGAGCTGTTTTTT. Protein sequence: CASSSAAAGELFF.

V gene TRBV2 combines with J gene TRBJ2-5; 14 bases agree with TRBD2. V gave up 6 bases and J gave up 4 bases; unmatched junction bases: 7. The CDR3 extends over 16 amino acids. Germline values: CDR1 SNHLY, CDR2 FYNNEI. The DNA of the CDR3 is TGTGCCAGCAGCTTGACTAGCGGGGGGGCCGGAGAGACCCAGTACTTC. Its translation is CASSLTSGGAGETQYF. The full variable domain, with the rest looked up from reference TRBV2 and TRBJ2-5, is EPEVTQTPSHQVTQMGQEVILRCVPISNHLYFYWYRQILGQKVEFLVSFYNNEISEKSEIFDDQFSVERPDGSNFTLKIRSTKLEDSAMYFCASSLTSGGAGETQYFGPGTRLLVL.